One T cell receptor beta chain is described in this entry. TCRdb keeps only in-frame clones here, not all; method: immunoSEQ multiplex PCR. The repertoire holds more than 150,000 clones, around 85% seen once, with approximately 4% in the top ten. This CDR3 has 15 amino acids. V lost 5 bases to trimming and J lost 4 bases, with 17 bases between them. Germline values: CDR1 SGHAT, CDR2 FQNNGV. This sample stems from a study of blood T cell repertoires in COVID-19. Study details: In each case, the material was cDNA or gDNA derived from T cells, B-cell-depleted T cells, or PBMCs.

This rearrangement joins TRBV11-2 to TRBJ1-2; no reliable D call. The sequence was collected from a woman between 65 and 79 years old with acute or convalescent COVID-19. Source material: peripheral blood. CDR3 amino acids: CASSQGPGRPYGYTF. In nucleotides, the CDR3 is TGTGCCAGCAGCCAAGGTCCGGGAAGGCCCTATGGCTACACCTTC. The variable domain in full, with the rest retrieved from reference TRBV11-2 and TRBJ1-2, is EAGVAQSPRYKIIEKRQSVAFWCNPISGHATLYWYQQILGQGPKLLIQFQNNGVVDDSQLPKDRFSAERLKGVDSTLKIQPAKLEDSAVYLCASSQGPGRPYGYTFGSGTRLTVV.